This T cell receptor (beta chain) was sequenced for a study of shared T cell receptors in the human thymus. Clones were read by immunoSEQ multiplex PCR, and TCRdb kept only the in-frame ones, dropping some. This sample has 650,000 to 950,000 clones; roughly 88% occur once, and the top ten carry more than 0.01%. The CDR3 consists of 15 residues. Germline CDR1 reads WSHSY; CDR2 reads SAAADI. With V trimmed by 6 bases and J by 2 bases, 5 bases remained unmatched. The data also belong to a second study, concerning human thymus T cells. As that report states: Thymic samples were excised during corrective heart operations.

Sequences were obtained from thymocytes. The clonotype originates from a girl under three years old with a congenital heart defect. The chain links TRBV10-2 to TRBJ2-5; 11 bases align to TRBD2. The DNA of the CDR3 is TGCGCCAGCAGAAGACTAGCGGGGTTACAAGAGACCCAGTACTTC. This codes for CASRRLAGLQETQYF.